The rows below give T cell receptor beta chains drawn from one sample of a study of monozygotic twins with cystic fibrosis. Here immunoSEQ multiplex PCR was the method, and the copy in TCRdb shows in-frame clones only, minus some. The sample includes under 30,000 clones, 90% of them seen just once. Sequencing was done on a sample of blood. These receptors were obtained from a girl aged 2 to 9 with cystic fibrosis. Each CDR3 is given with its conserved first and last residue. The D gene is left open where the match is weak. Size is omitted from some rows. Given values are once, few, many or a class for expanded clones.

clone_size d_call j_call v_call cdr3_nt cdr3_aa
once - TRBJ1-1 TRBV5-1 TGCGCCAGCAGCCCCCGGGGGGGGATGAACACTGAAGCTTTCTTT CASSPRGGMNTEAFF
- - TRBJ2-3 TRBV9 TGTGCCAGCAGCGTAGATATCCCGAATACGCAGTATTTT CASSVDIPNTQYF
- - TRBJ1-3 TRBV6-1 TGTGCCAGCAGTGAAGTTAACTCTGGAAACACCATATATTTT CASSEVNSGNTIYF
- TRBD2 TRBJ2-7 TRBV9 TGTGCCAGCAGCGCCGGGACTAGCGGGGGCTACGAGCAGTACTTC CASSAGTSGGYEQYF
- TRBD2 TRBJ2-7 TRBV20-1 TGCAGTGCCACGGGGGGGTCCGAGCAGTACTTC CSATGGSEQYF
- TRBD2 TRBJ2-3 TRBV6-1 TGTGCCAGCACCTCCCTAGCGGGGAGCACAGATACGCAGTATTTT CASTSLAGSTDTQYF
- - TRBJ1-2 TRBV20-1 TGCAGTGCCCGACAGGATGGCTACACCTTC CSARQDGYTF
- TRBD1 TRBJ2-3 TRBV6-6 TGTGCCAGCAGTACGACAGGGGGCGCCACAGATACGCAGTATTTT CASSTTGGATDTQYF
once TRBD2 TRBJ2-1 TRBV5-1 TGCGCCAGCAGCTTGACTAGCGGGGGGGCTAGCTCCTACAATGAGCAGTTCTTC CASSLTSGGASSYNEQFF
- TRBD1 TRBJ1-2 TRBV7-8 TGTGCCAGCAGCTTAAAAGACAGGGCTGGCTACACCTTC CASSLKDRAGYTF
- - TRBJ2-5 TRBV9 TGTGCCAGCAGCGTTAAGGGGGGCTGGGAGACCCAGTACTTC CASSVKGGWETQYF
- - TRBJ1-1 TRBV6-1 TGTGCCAGCAGCGCACCTACGGGGGTTGGTGAAGCTTTCTTT CASSAPTGVGEAFF